What follows describes a single TCR beta chain. Antigen: not known. Germline and junction disagree at one end, which may indicate a read error. Germline V lookup: CDR1 MDHEN, CDR2 SYDVKM. The CDR3 has 15 amino acids. These data belong to a study of cytomegalovirus exposure and HLA in healthy donors. Regarding the study as a whole: Segments of the TCR beta V type were, in most cases, productive about 87% or about 30% of the time in an earlier analysis. The study had only CMV serostatus as immune exposure information.

Every donor was a healthy person donating bone marrow. PCR involved 60 Vbeta and 13 Jbeta primers. Only in-frame clones appear in the TCRdb table, and some are missing; sequencing was by immunoSEQ multiplex PCR. This sample's clone table lists around 210,000 clones. The sample consisted of PBMCs. This sequence was found in a girl aged 2 to 9 in good health and CMV-seropositive. This rearrangement joins TRBV28 to TRBJ1-2; 9 nucleotides agree with TRBD1. CDR3 loop: CATSRAWTGDYGYTF. The CDR3, as DNA: TGTGCCACCAGTCGAGCCTGGACAGGGGACTATGGCTACACCTTC.